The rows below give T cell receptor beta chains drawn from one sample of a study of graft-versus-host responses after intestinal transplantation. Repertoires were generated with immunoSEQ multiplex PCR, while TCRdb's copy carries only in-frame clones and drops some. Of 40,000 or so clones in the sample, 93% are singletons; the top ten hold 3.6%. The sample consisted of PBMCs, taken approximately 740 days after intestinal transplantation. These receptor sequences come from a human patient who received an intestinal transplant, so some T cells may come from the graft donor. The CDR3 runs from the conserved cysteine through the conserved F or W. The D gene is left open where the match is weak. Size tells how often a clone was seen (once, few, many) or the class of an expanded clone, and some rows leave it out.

TGCGCCAGCAGCTTGGGGCCGCCGGACCGCACGGCCAACACCATATATTTT | CASSLGPPDRTANTIYF | TRBJ1-3 | 17 | NA | TRBV5-1 | NA
TGCGCCAGCAGCCCCACGGGACAGGGATATCAAGAGACCCAGTACTTC | CASSPTGQGYQETQYF | TRBJ2-5 | 16 | TRBD1 | TRBV5-1 | NA
TGTGCCAGCAGCGTAGGAACCCGAGACAGCACACCCTACGAGCAGTACTTC | CASSVGTRDSTPYEQYF | TRBJ2-7 | 17 | NA | TRBV9 | NA
TGCGCCAGCAGCTTGGGGGCGGGAGGGGTGGATGAGCAGTTCTTC | CASSLGAGGVDEQFF | TRBJ2-1 | 15 | TRBD2 | TRBV5-1 | NA
TGCGCCAGCAGCCCCACAGGGGAACATGGCTACACCTTC | CASSPTGEHGYTF | TRBJ1-2 | 13 | TRBD1 | TRBV5-1 | NA
TGTGCCAGCAGCGTAGGCAGCGGGAGTCCAACCACAGATACGCAGTATTTT | CASSVGSGSPTTDTQYF | TRBJ2-3 | 17 | TRBD2 | TRBV9 | NA
TGTGCCAGCAGCAGGGAACTCTCCTACAATGAGCAGTTCTTC | CASSRELSYNEQFF | TRBJ2-1 | 14 | NA | TRBV9 | NA
TGTGCCAGTAGTATCAGGGGGATTTGGGGGCGCGAGCAGTACTTC | CASSIRGIWGREQYF | TRBJ2-7 | 15 | TRBD1 | TRBV19 | NA
TGTGCCAGCAGTTCTCAATTCACAGGGGGGTCCTCCTACGAGCAGTACTTC | CASSSQFTGGSSYEQYF | TRBJ2-7 | 17 | TRBD1 | TRBV28 | NA
TGTGCCAGCAGCCCTAGGGGAGGGTACGAGCAGTACTTC | CASSPRGGYEQYF | TRBJ2-7 | 13 | TRBD2 | TRBV7-6 | NA
TGCGCCAGCAGCTCCGACCCTGACGGGGAGCAGTACTTC | CASSSDPDGEQYF | TRBJ2-7 | 13 | NA | TRBV5-1 | NA
TGTGCCAGCGGTCCGGGACAGGGTGTCGAGCAGTACTTC | CASGPGQGVEQYF | TRBJ2-7 | 13 | TRBD1 | TRBV13 | NA
TGTGCCAGCAGCCGGGTGGCGGGGGGGGATAATGAGCAGTTCTTC | CASSRVAGGDNEQFF | TRBJ2-1 | 15 | TRBD2 | TRBV5-4 | NA
TGTGCCAGCAGCTTCAGGGATTACCCGCCCTGGTCAGATACGCAGTATTTT | CASSFRDYPPWSDTQYF | TRBJ2-3 | 17 | NA | TRBV5-4 | NA
TGCGCCAGCAGCGTAGACAGGGAAGGCTACGAGCAGTACTTC | CASSVDREGYEQYF | TRBJ2-7 | 14 | TRBD1 | TRBV5-1 | NA
TGTGCCAGCAGCTTACCGCGGGGGGGCGCGGTCGGGGAGCTGTTTTTT | CASSLPRGGAVGELFF | TRBJ2-2 | 16 | TRBD2 | TRBV7-3 | NA
TGTGCCAGCAGCTTGGTTGTAGGGGGCACCGGGGAGCTGTTTTTT | CASSLVVGGTGELFF | TRBJ2-2 | 15 | NA | TRBV5-4 | NA
TGTGCCAGCAGTTTGGGACAGGGTTTCCTGGAGACCCAGTACTTC | CASSLGQGFLETQYF | TRBJ2-5 | 15 | TRBD1 | TRBV27 | NA
TGCGCCAGCAGTTTGGGACAGGGTCTTCTCAATGAGCAGTTCTTC | CASSLGQGLLNEQFF | TRBJ2-1 | 15 | TRBD1 | TRBV5-1 | NA
TGTGCCAGCAGTTACTCGACTAGCGGGATTCAAGAGACCCAGTACTTC | CASSYSTSGIQETQYF | TRBJ2-5 | 16 | TRBD2 | TRBV6-6 | NA
TGTGCCAGCAGCTTCGCGGGAGGGGGAGAGACCCAGTACTTC | CASSFAGGGETQYF | TRBJ2-5 | 14 | TRBD2 | TRBV11-2 | NA
TGTGCCAGTAGTAGTTGGATGGGGCAGACCCAGTACTTC | CASSSWMGQTQYF | TRBJ2-5 | 13 | NA | TRBV19 | NA
TGCGCCAGCAGCTTGGGGGGGGCAGGGCAGCCCCAGCATTTT | CASSLGGAGQPQHF | TRBJ1-5 | 14 | NA | TRBV5-1 | NA
TGTGCCAGCAGTTACTCGAGAAGGACCACCAGGCCCCAGCATTTT | CASSYSRRTTRPQHF | TRBJ1-5 | 15 | NA | TRBV6-5 | NA
TGTGCCAGCAGCCCCTGGACAGGGGAGACCGGGGAGCTGTTTTTT | CASSPWTGETGELFF | TRBJ2-2 | 15 | TRBD1 | TRBV9 | NA
TGTGCCAGCAGTACCGGAGTCTTTGGGCAGCCCCAGCATTTT | CASSTGVFGQPQHF | TRBJ1-5 | 14 | NA | TRBV6-5 | NA
TGTGCCAGCTCACAGACCCCCTCCGCTGAGCAGTTCTTC | CASSQTPSAEQFF | TRBJ2-1 | 13 | NA | TRBV18 | once
TGCGCCAGCACCACACCGCAGGACGGGGGCAACGGGGAGCTGTTTTTT | CASTTPQDGGNGELFF | TRBJ2-2 | 16 | NA | TRBV5-1 | NA
TGTGCCAGCAGTGCGCGGGTAGCGCCTGGAAACACCATATATTTT | CASSARVAPGNTIYF | TRBJ1-3 | 15 | NA | TRBV2 | NA
TGCGCCAGCAGCGGAACACAGGGGACAGATACGCAGTATTTT | CASSGTQGTDTQYF | TRBJ2-3 | 14 | TRBD1 | TRBV5-1 | NA
TGTGCCAGCAGCTTATATGGAGGGAACGAGCAGTACTTC | CASSLYGGNEQYF | TRBJ2-7 | 13 | NA | TRBV7-3 | NA
TGTGCCAGCAGCTTAGACCGCGGTGTGGGTGAGCAGTTCTTC | CASSLDRGVGEQFF | TRBJ2-1 | 14 | NA | TRBV11-2 | NA
TGTGCCAGCAGCTTAGGCACCGGGACTAGCGGCTACGAGCAGTACTTC | CASSLGTGTSGYEQYF | TRBJ2-7 | 16 | TRBD2 | TRBV7-6 | NA
TGTGCCAGCTCACTCACCCGGACAGGCGCGTATGGCTACACCTTC | CASSLTRTGAYGYTF | TRBJ1-2 | 15 | TRBD1 | TRBV18 | NA
TGCGCCAGCACTTGGACACACTCCTACGAGCAGTACTTC | CASTWTHSYEQYF | TRBJ2-7 | 13 | NA | TRBV10-2 | NA
TGCAGCGTTGGTGGGACTAGCGGGACCCAGTATTACTACAATGAGCAGTTCTTC | CSVGGTSGTQYYYNEQFF | TRBJ2-1 | 18 | TRBD2 | TRBV29-1 | NA
TGTGCCAGCAGCTTAACTAGCGGGAGTACCAACAATGAGCAGTTCTTC | CASSLTSGSTNNEQFF | TRBJ2-1 | 16 | TRBD2 | TRBV7-3 | once
TGTGCCAGCAGCACAGGACAGGACTACGAGCAGTACTTC | CASSTGQDYEQYF | TRBJ2-7 | 13 | TRBD1 | TRBV5-8 | NA
TGTGCCAGCGCCATCCTATACGAGCAGTACTTC | CASAILYEQYF | TRBJ2-7 | 11 | NA | TRBV28 | NA
TGTGCCAGCAGTTACCGAAGGACAGGGGACTTTATGTTCTTC | CASSYRRTGDFMFF | TRBJ2-1 | 14 | TRBD1 | TRBV6-6 | NA
TGTGCCAGTAGTATGAACAGGGAGCCCTACGGTGACTACGAGCAGTACTTC | CASSMNREPYGDYEQYF | TRBJ2-7 | 17 | NA | TRBV19 | NA
TGTGCCAGCGGAGCGGGAGCGTATGAGCAGTTCTTC | CASGAGAYEQFF | TRBJ2-1 | 12 | TRBD2 | TRBV27 | NA
TGTGCCAGCAGCTTATTCCCCGGGAGGTCAGTTCGGGGTGAGCAGTTCTTC | CASSLFPGRSVRGEQFF | TRBJ2-1 | 17 | TRBD2 | TRBV11-2 | NA
TGCAGCGTATCGGGCGATAAAAGGGTAGATACGCAGTATTTT | CSVSGDKRVDTQYF | TRBJ2-3 | 14 | NA | TRBV29-1 | NA